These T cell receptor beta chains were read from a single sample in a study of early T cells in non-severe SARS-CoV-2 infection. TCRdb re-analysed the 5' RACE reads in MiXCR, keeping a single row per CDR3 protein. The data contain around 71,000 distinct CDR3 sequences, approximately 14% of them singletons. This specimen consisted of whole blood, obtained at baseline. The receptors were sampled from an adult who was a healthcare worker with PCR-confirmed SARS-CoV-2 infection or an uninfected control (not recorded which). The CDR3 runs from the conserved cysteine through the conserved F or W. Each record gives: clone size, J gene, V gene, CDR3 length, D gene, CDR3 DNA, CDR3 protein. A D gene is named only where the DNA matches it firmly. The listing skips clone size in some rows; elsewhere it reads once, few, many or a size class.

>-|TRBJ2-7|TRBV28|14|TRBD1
TGTGCCAGCAGTTCGCACAGGGGGACCTACGAGCAGTACTTC
CASSSHRGTYEQYF
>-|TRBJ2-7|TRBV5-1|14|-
TGCGCCAGCAGCTTGGTTCAGGAATCCTACGAGCAGTACTTC
CASSLVQESYEQYF
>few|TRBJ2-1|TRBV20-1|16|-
TGCAGTGCTGCCTCGGCGGAGGGTAGCTCCTACAATGAGCAGTTCTTC
CSAASAEGSSYNEQFF
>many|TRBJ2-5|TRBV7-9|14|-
TGTGCCAGCAGTTTAGCTGGGGGGCAAGAGACCCAGTACTTC
CASSLAGGQETQYF
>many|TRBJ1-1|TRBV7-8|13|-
TGTGCCAGCAGCTTAGAGAGAGGGGAAAGAGCTTTCTTT
CASSLERGERAFF
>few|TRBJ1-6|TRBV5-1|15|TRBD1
TGCGCCAGCAGCTTGACGGGACAGAATAATTCACCCCTCCACTTT
CASSLTGQNNSPLHF
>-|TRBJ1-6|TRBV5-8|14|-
TGTGCCACGAGATACAGCTCCTATAATTCACCCCTCCACTTT
CATRYSSYNSPLHF
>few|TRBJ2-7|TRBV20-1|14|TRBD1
TGCAGTGCTAGTTTCCGACAGGGGGCTCCCGAGCAGTACTTC
CSASFRQGAPEQYF
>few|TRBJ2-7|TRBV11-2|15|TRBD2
TGTGCCAGCAGCTCACCGACTAGCGGGTTCTACGAGCAGTACTTC
CASSSPTSGFYEQYF
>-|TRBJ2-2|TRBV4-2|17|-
TGTGCCAGCAGCCAAGGACGTGGCTCGGAGGACACCGGGGAGCTGTTTTTT
CASSQGRGSEDTGELFF
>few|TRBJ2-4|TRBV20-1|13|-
TGCAGTATAACTAGACTAGCCAAAAACATTCAGTACTTC
CSITRLAKNIQYF
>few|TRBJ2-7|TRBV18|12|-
TGTGCCAGCTCACAAGGACCCTACGAGCAGTACTTC
CASSQGPYEQYF
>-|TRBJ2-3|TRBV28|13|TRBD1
TGTGCCAGCACGGGACAGTTCACAGATACGCAGTATTTT
CASTGQFTDTQYF
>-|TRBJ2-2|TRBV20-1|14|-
TGCAGTGCTAGACCGCTTGGCGGGGCCAGGGAGCTGTTTTTT
CSARPLGGARELFF
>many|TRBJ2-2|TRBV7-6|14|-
TGTGCCAGCAGCTTGTTTGAGGGGGCCGGGGAGCTGTTTTTT
CASSLFEGAGELFF
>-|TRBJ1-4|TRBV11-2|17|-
TGTGCCAGCAGCTTCCACCCTCCGACAGCCAGTAATGAAAAACTGTTTTTT
CASSFHPPTASNEKLFF
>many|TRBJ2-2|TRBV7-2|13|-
TGTGCCAGCAGCCTGACAAACACCGGGGAGCTGTTTTTT
CASSLTNTGELFF
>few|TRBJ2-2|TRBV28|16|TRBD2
TGTGCCAGCAGCTCACAGGGACTAGTCGGAACCGGGGAGCTGTTTTTT
CASSSQGLVGTGELFF
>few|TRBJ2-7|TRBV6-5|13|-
TGTGCCAGCAGTCAACAGGGTTTCCACGAGCAGTACTTC
CASSQQGFHEQYF
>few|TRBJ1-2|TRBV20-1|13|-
TGCAGTGCCTCCACAGGGCGCTTCTATGGCTACACCTTC
CSASTGRFYGYTF
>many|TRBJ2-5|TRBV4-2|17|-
TGTGCCAGCAGCCAAGTAGATTCGGGAGACCGGCAAGAGACCCAGTACTTC
CASSQVDSGDRQETQYF
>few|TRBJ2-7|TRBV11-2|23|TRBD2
TGTGCCAGCAGCCCGCTCGCTAGGGGACTAGCGGGAAGAACGAACCCGAGCTCCTACGAGCAGTACTTC
CASSPLARGLAGRTNPSSYEQYF